This T cell receptor beta chain was documented in a study of blood T cell repertoires in COVID-19. Background on the study: COVID-19 samples from acute and convalescent phases originated in the United States, Italy and Spain. From T cells, B-cell-depleted T cells, or PBMCs came the material, which was cDNA or gDNA.

Original processing notes: Counts of nucleated cells, estimated from reference gene primer amplification, were obtained. Assay: immunoSEQ multiplex PCR; the TCRdb copy retains only in-frame clones and omits some. V and J calls and clone size come straight from that table; D and trimming were deduced from the DNA. The sample gives under 200,000 clones, approximately 81% of which show up once; 5.6% is in the top ten. The V end lost 4 bases, the J end lost 8 bases, and 12 bases lay between the germline ends. The germline V gene has CDR1 SGHVT and CDR2 SQSDAQ. CDR3 length: 13 amino acids. Study members were between 18 and 89 years old and lived in approximately 25 US regions.

The TCR originated in a woman aged 40 to 50 with acute COVID-19. The sequenced sample was PBMCs or T cells enriched from blood (not recorded which). The J gene is TRBJ2-1, the V gene TRBV7-4; D unresolved. Here the CDR3 reads CASSSPSNYEQFF. The CDR3 coding sequence is TGTGCCAGCAGCTCTCCGTCAAACTATGAGCAGTTCTTC.